This T cell receptor (beta chain) was sequenced in a study of cytotoxic CD8 clonotypes in ibrutinib-treated CLL. There are 12 residues in the CDR3. Deletions cut 3 bases from V and 4 bases from J, with 6 bases between. CDR1 is SGHVS and CDR2 is FNYEAQ in the germline V gene. Turning to this clone: Its antigen is as yet unknown.

Points from the study as a whole: Clonality went higher at ibrutinib response and then dropped back toward baseline at progression. Higher circulating CD8+ T-cell counts strongly accompanied higher baseline clonality, above age-matched healthy donors. Rare overall, public clonotypes shrank or held steady under therapy.

The assay was immunoSEQ multiplex PCR, and TCRdb's table has in-frame clones only and misses some. The sample lists around 70,000 clones, around nine tenths seen once, with 3.1% in the top ten. The sequence came from a human donor with chronic lymphocytic leukemia. Sequenced material: PBMCs, taken after 12 months of ibrutinib treatment. The chain has TRBV7-6 and TRBJ2-5; D uncertain. This CDR3 reads CASSFFRETQYF. The CDR3 nucleotides read TGTGCCAGCAGCTTTTTCAGAGAGACCCAGTACTTC.